This passage covers 14 T cell receptor beta chains from one sample sequenced in a study of cytomegalovirus exposure and HLA in healthy donors. TCRdb keeps only in-frame clones here, not all; method: immunoSEQ multiplex PCR. The data contain around 94,000 clones, about 94% of them singletons. The sample was PBMCs. The receptors were sampled from a woman aged 18-29 years in good health and CMV-seronegative.

The genes are TRBV7-2 and TRBJ1-1; D is unclear. Germline CDR1 is SGHTA and CDR2 is FQGNSA. This CDR3 is 12 amino acids long. With 5 bases removed from V and 4 bases from J, the gap between germline ends came to 8 bases. CDR3 sequence: CASSPGSTEAFF. Here the CDR3 DNA reads TGTGCCAGCAGCCCCGGGAGCACTGAAGCTTTCTTT.

This clone is a singleton in its sample. CDR3 protein: CATSGAGGVLETQYF. In nucleotides, the CDR3 is TGTGCCACCAGCGGCGCGGGGGGGGTGTTAGAGACCCAGTACTTC. V gene TRBV15 combines with J gene TRBJ2-5; TRBD2 matches 9 bases. The CDR3 totals 15 residues. Germline CDR1 is LNHNV and CDR2 is YYDKDF (reference sequence). The V segment lost 5 bases and the J segment 4 bases; nucleotides outside the gene matches: 8.

The rearrangement joins TRBV5-4 to TRBJ2-2; D is undetermined. Deletions cut 4 bases from V and 1 base from J, with 8 bases between. CDR3 length equals 14 residues. Germline values: CDR1 SGHNT, CDR2 YYREEE (reference sequence). CDR3 in amino acids: CASSVARNTGELFF. DNA of the CDR3: TGTGCCAGCAGCGTAGCCCGGAACACCGGGGAGCTGTTTTTT.

V is TRBV7-8 and J is TRBJ1-1; possibly TRBD1 for D (6 bases). V dropped 1 base and J dropped 4 bases, with 16 bases sitting between them. CDR3 length: 16 residues. CDR1 is SGHVS, CDR2 FQNEAQ, per germline. CDR3 sequence: CASSLVLQGRGTEAFF. The CDR3 region has the DNA TGTGCCAGCAGCTTAGTGTTACAGGGCAGGGGCACTGAAGCTTTCTTT.

In its sample, this clone was seen a few times. The chain links TRBV19 to TRBJ1-5; D unresolved. V lost 1 base and J lost 11, with 21 bases in between. The CDR3 sequence is 16 residues long. The germline V gene encodes CDR1 LNHDA and CDR2 SQIVND (reference sequence). The CDR3 protein is CASSIAPGEGGKAQHF. CDR3 nucleotide sequence: TGTGCCAGTAGTATAGCCCCGGGCGAGGGCGGGAAGGCCCAGCATTTT.

The chain uses TRBV6-4 and TRBJ2-1; 10 positions match TRBD2. The CDR3 totals 15 residues. The V gene end was trimmed by 1 base and the J gene end by 4 bases; junction bases not matched to a gene: 1. Germline lookup yields CDR1 MRHNA and CDR2 SNTAGT. The CDR3 loop is CASSDLAGGYNEQFF. The CDR3 DNA is TGTGCCAGCAGTGACTTAGCGGGAGGTTACAATGAGCAGTTCTTC.

The chain joins TRBV6-4 to TRBJ2-3; the match to TRBD2 covers 9 bases. After removal of 4 bases from V and 2 bases from J, the junction contained 7 bases not matched to a gene. CDR1 is MRHNA, CDR2 SNTAGT, per germline. The CDR3 runs to 16 residues. CDR3 nucleotide sequence: TGTGCCAGCAGTGCACAACCGGGACTAGCCACAGATACGCAGTATTTT. It encodes CASSAQPGLATDTQYF.

The rearrangement uses TRBV27 and TRBJ1-1, with TRBD1 matching 8 bases. CDR1 and CDR2 from the germline V gene are MNHEY and SMNVEV (reference sequence). The CDR3 has 14 amino acids. The J segment lost 5 bases and the V segment lost 6 bases, leaving 8 bases of the junction unmatched. Here the CDR3 reads CASSSGGVYTEAFF. As DNA, the CDR3 is TGTGCCAGCAGCTCAGGGGGCGTATATACTGAAGCTTTCTTT.

This chain uses TRBV6-5 with TRBJ2-7; tentative D call: TRBD1 (6 bases). Germline loops: CDR1 MNHEY, CDR2 SVGAGI. CDR3 length: 15 amino acids. The V and J ends lost 2 bases and 0 bases respectively, with 11 bases between them. DNA of the CDR3: TGTGCCAGCAGTTACCAACCGACAGGCTCCTACGAGCAGTACTTC. It encodes CASSYQPTGSYEQYF.

The genes are TRBV4-1 and TRBJ2-7; D might be TRBD1 (5 bases). The CDR3 runs 15 residues. CDR1 MGHRA and CDR2 YSYEKL come from the germline V gene. Trimming cost V 0 bases and J 2 bases, with 11 bases left between them. The CDR3 reads CASSQDRADTYEQYF. The CDR3 DNA reads as TGCGCCAGCAGCCAAGATCGGGCGGACACCTACGAGCAGTACTTC.

This chain links TRBV5-4 with TRBJ2-4; the D gene is possibly TRBD1 (6 bases). Trimming took off 0 bases at V and 0 bases at J, with 13 bases between the two ends. CDR3 length: 17 amino acids. Germline assignment: CDR1 SGHNT and CDR2 YYREEE (reference sequence). The CDR3 reads CASSLVRQGIAKNIQYF. For the CDR3, the DNA is TGTGCCAGCAGCTTGGTCCGCCAGGGGATAGCCAAAAACATTCAGTACTTC.

V usage is TRBV14 and J usage is TRBJ2-1, with 8 bases that match TRBD2. V shed 6 bases and J 1 base; nucleotides not matched to a gene: 5. Per the germline V gene, CDR1 is SGHDN and CDR2 is FVKESK. The CDR3 runs to 15 residues. CDR3 sequence (DNA): TGTGCCAGCAGATCTTCTAGCGGGTCCTACAATGAGCAGTTCTTC. Protein: CASRSSSGSYNEQFF.

This clone came up once. The chain links TRBV6-4 to TRBJ1-1, with D uncertain. Looked up from germline, CDR1 is MRHNA and CDR2 is SNTAGT. V was pared by 0 bases and J by 1 base, with 6 bases between. The CDR3 is made up of 14 amino acids. The CDR3 DNA follows: TGTGCCAGCAGTGACTCCACTTCGAACACTGAAGCTTTCTTT. Its translation is CASSDSTSNTEAFF.

CDR3 sequence: CASSPPSPYGYTF. CDR3 DNA: TGTGCCAGCAGCCCCCCAAGCCCCTATGGCTACACCTTC. V gene TRBV7-8 combines with J gene TRBJ1-2; D is uncertain. V was pared by 5 bases and J by 4 bases, with 11 bases between. The CDR3 extends over 13 amino acids. Germline loops: CDR1 SGHVS, CDR2 FQNEAQ. The whole variable domain, remainder taken from reference TRBV7-8 and TRBJ1-2, is GAGVSQSPRYKVAKRGQDVALRCDPISGHVSLFWYQQALGQGPEFLTYFQNEAQLDKSGLPSDRFFAERPEGSVSTLKIQRTQQEDSAVYLCASSPPSPYGYTFGSGTRLTVV.